This TCR beta chain was observed in a study of post-analysis software for immune sequencing data. Researchers reported that TCR beta cDNA libraries carried unique molecular identifiers. A single record per CDR3 protein comes from TCRdb applying MiXCR to the PCR reads. This table has about 810,000 distinct CDR3 sequences, roughly 58% appearing once. The CDR3 consists of 14 residues. The V gene end was trimmed by 1 base and the J gene end by 1 base; junction bases not matched to a gene: 0. The germline CDR1 and CDR2 sequences are DFQATT and SNEGSKA (reference sequence). Broader study findings: Compared with controls, patients showed significantly lower normalized Chao1 diversity. Five or six TRBV segments were significantly more frequent in patients than in controls. TRBV5-6, TRBV5-1 and TRBV20-1 were among these segments. Under F measure analysis, samples from one preparation batch co-clustered strongly.

About this clonotype itself: Its antigen is unknown.

Sequencing used blood. The receptor comes from a girl between 10 and 17 years old with multiple sclerosis. The genes are TRBV20-1 and TRBJ2-3; 9 bases map to TRBD2. The DNA for the CDR3 is TGCAGTGCTAGAGCTAGCGGGGGCACAGATACGCAGTATTTT. As protein: CSARASGGTDTQYF.